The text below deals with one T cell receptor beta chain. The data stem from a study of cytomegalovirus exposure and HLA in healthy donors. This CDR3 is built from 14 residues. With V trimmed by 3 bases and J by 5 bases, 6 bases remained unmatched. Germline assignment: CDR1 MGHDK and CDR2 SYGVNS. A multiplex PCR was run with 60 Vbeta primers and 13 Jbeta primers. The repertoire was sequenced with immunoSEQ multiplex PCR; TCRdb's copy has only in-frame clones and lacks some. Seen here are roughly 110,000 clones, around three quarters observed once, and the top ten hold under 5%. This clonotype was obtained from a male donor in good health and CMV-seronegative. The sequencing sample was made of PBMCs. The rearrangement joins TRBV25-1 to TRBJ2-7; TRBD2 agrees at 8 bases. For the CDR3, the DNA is TGTGCCAGCAGTGACTTAGCGGGATTTGACGAGCAGTACTTC. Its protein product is CASSDLAGFDEQYF.